Below are 6 T cell receptor beta chains sequenced from a single sample in a study of regulatory T cells in long-lasting Graves disease. The time point is: persistent/refractory GD, antithyroid drugs over 5 years with positive TRAb. From PBMCs, RNA was extracted and then used to make the TCR library. According to the study, TCR beta libraries were built with iRepertoire HTBI primers and CDR3-region Arm-PCR. MiXCR, applied by TCRdb to the multiplex PCR reads, yields one record per CDR3 protein. The data hold 700,000 or so distinct CDR3 sequences, with about 32% observed a single time. This specimen was peripheral blood mononuclear cells (PBMCs), taken when the disease was refractory, from a patient treated with antithyroid drugs. The source is a female donor with Graves disease.

The chain uses TRBV19 and TRBJ1-6; 8 nucleotides agree with TRBD1. The CDR3 spans 13 residues. Looked up from germline, CDR1 is LNHDA and CDR2 is SQIVND (reference sequence). V dropped 5 bases and J dropped 9; count of bases not matched to a gene: 3. CDR3 residues: CASSEDRGSPLHF. The CDR3 DNA reads as TGTGCCAGTAGTGAAGACAGGGGTTCACCCCTCCACTTT.

The gene calls are TRBV19 and TRBJ1-2; no definite D call. Germline loops: CDR1 LNHDA, CDR2 SQIVND (reference sequence). The CDR3 length is 16 residues. The ends were cut back, 4 bases at V and 1 base at J, with 16 bases in the middle. This CDR3 reads CASSNPHSAYNYGYTF. Written as DNA, the CDR3 is TGTGCCAGTAGTAACCCCCACTCTGCTTATAACTATGGCTACACCTTC.

This clonotype was counted only a few times. V gene TRBV5-1 combines with J gene TRBJ2-7, with TRBD2 matching 9 bases. After removal of 0 bases from V and 2 bases from J, the junction contained 6 bases not matched to a gene. From germline, CDR1 is SGHRS and CDR2 YFSETQ. The CDR3 has 16 residues. The DNA of the CDR3 is TGCGCCAGCAGCTTGGCCAAGACTAGCGGTGCCTACGAGCAGTACTTC. Protein product: CASSLAKTSGAYEQYF.

The rearrangement uses TRBV10-3 and TRBJ1-1; 9 nucleotides line up with TRBD1. The CDR3 extends over 14 amino acids. The V gene end was trimmed by 6 bases and the J gene end by 0 bases; junction bases not matched to a gene: 2. CDR1 and CDR2 from the germline V gene are ENHRY and SYGVKD. For the CDR3, the DNA is TGTGCCATCAGGGGGACAGGGTTGAACACTGAAGCTTTCTTT. It encodes CAIRGTGLNTEAFF.

This clonotype was counted only a few times. This sequence joins TRBV29-1 and TRBJ1-1, with D perhaps TRBD1 (5 bases). Germline CDR1 SQVTM, CDR2 ANQGSEA. V lost 6 bases to trimming and J lost 0 bases, with 14 bases between them. CDR3 length: 14 residues. The chain's CDR3 is CSVANRLVNTEAFF. The DNA of the CDR3 is TGCAGCGTAGCGAACAGGCTCGTGAACACTGAAGCTTTCTTT.

This clonotype was recorded a few times. This sequence joins TRBV29-1 and TRBJ1-1; D is possibly TRBD1 (5 bases). The V end lost 4 bases, the J end lost 4 bases, and 13 bases lay between the germline ends. There are 13 residues in the CDR3. CDR1 SQVTM and CDR2 ANQGSEA come from the germline V gene. CDR3 residues: CSVVGGVGTEAFF. The CDR3 region has the DNA TGCAGCGTTGTTGGGGGAGTGGGCACTGAAGCTTTCTTT.